Below, 4 T cell receptor beta chains from the same sample are listed, as sequenced in a study of blood T cell repertoires in COVID-19. Assay used: immunoSEQ multiplex PCR; TCRdb lists only in-frame clones, some missing. This table holds roughly 99,000 clones, just over 90% found once. Specimen: peripheral blood. These receptors originate from a woman aged 25 to 39 with acute or convalescent COVID-19.

The chain joins TRBV30 to TRBJ1-6, with unresolved D. Germline CDR1 and CDR2: GTSNPN and SVGIG (reference sequence). V was cut by 3 bases and J by 0 bases, with 12 bases left in between. The CDR3 runs 16 residues. This chain's CDR3 is CAWRATGSSYNSPLHF. The CDR3 DNA reads TGTGCCTGGAGAGCAACCGGGAGCTCCTATAATTCACCCCTCCACTTT.

V gene TRBV28 combines with J gene TRBJ1-6; D not certain. V dropped 1 base and J dropped 5 bases, with 15 bases sitting between them. The germline V gene has CDR1 MDHEN and CDR2 SYDVKM. The CDR3 has 17 residues. This CDR3 is CASSLLAQVPNNSPLHF. CDR3 DNA: TGTGCCAGCAGTTTATTGGCCCAGGTCCCAAATAATTCACCCCTCCACTTT. Looking up the rest from reference TRBV28 and TRBJ1-6 gives the full variable domain: DVKVTQSSRYLVKRTGEKVFLECVQDMDHENMFWYRQDPGLGLRLIYFSYDVKMKEKGDIPEGYSVSREKKERFSLILESASTNQTSMYLCASSLLAQVPNNSPLHFGNGTRLTVT.

This clone has more than one count but fewer than ten. V gene TRBV10-3 combines with J gene TRBJ2-3; 7 nucleotides line up with TRBD2. Looked up from germline, CDR1 is ENHRY and CDR2 is SYGVKD. J lost 3 bases, V lost 8 bases, and 5 bases had no gene match. The CDR3 has 13 amino acids. In nucleotides, the CDR3 is TGTGCCATCTCTAGCGGAGGGACAGATACGCAGTATTTT. As protein: CAISSGGTDTQYF.

The CDR3: CASSISRTGGFRNEQFF. For the CDR3, the DNA is TGTGCCAGTAGTATTTCCAGGACAGGGGGCTTTAGGAATGAGCAGTTCTTC. The chain carries TRBV19 and TRBJ2-1; 11 nucleotides match TRBD1. The CDR3 covers 17 residues. V trimming: 3 bases; J trimming: 7 bases; junction bases outside the gene matches: 11. In germline, CDR1 is LNHDA, CDR2 SQIVND (reference sequence).